The clone carrying this T cell receptor beta chain rates as medium-sized. This sample was included in a study of metastatic and nonmetastatic thyroid tumors. MiXCR reprocessed the PCR reads for TCRdb. The repertoire holds more than 15,000 clones, with 25% to 30% as singletons. Each patient came to thyroid surgery without any prior treatment (of any kind). From germline, CDR1 is MNHNS and CDR2 SASEGT. The trim removed 8 bases at V and 1 base at J, leaving 9 bases unmatched. CDR3 length: 15 amino acids. V gene TRBV6-1 combines with J gene TRBJ2-3; 7 bases are a match to TRBD2. The TCR was taken from a male donor with papillary thyroid cancer or a benign thyroid nodule (not recorded which). Some clones in this sample may be carry-over from other donors' samples. The specimen was tumor tissue. The DNA of the CDR3 is TGTGCCAGCCCGGGAGGCGGGAAGGGCACAGATACGCAGTATTTT. Encoded protein: CASPGGGKGTDTQYF.